This TCR beta chain was captured in a study of T cell changes during pregnancy in multiple sclerosis. CDR1 and CDR2 (germline): SGHDT, YYEEEE. V shed 4 bases and J shed 7 bases, with 11 bases lying between them. CDR3 length: 12 residues. Produced via immunoSEQ multiplex PCR; TCRdb's table is partial and in-frame only. The table lists 25,000 to 35,000 clones, 75% to 95% of them singletons. This TCR was recovered from a female donor with multiple sclerosis, enrolled in a pregnancy study. The J gene is TRBJ1-1, the V gene TRBV5-6, with D possibly matching TRBD1 (6 bases). Material: CD8+ T cells from peripheral blood mononuclear cells, obtained in the second trimester of pregnancy. CDR3 sequence: CASSLRTVEAFF. The CDR3 region has the DNA TGTGCCAGCAGCCTCCGGACAGTTGAAGCTTTCTTT.